This T cell receptor (beta chain) was sequenced during a study of beta chain features in type 1 diabetes. Background on the study: Sorted cell examination encompassed over 90,000,000 cells across all samples.

This clone turned up a few times. Its specificity is unknown. The study's findings and limits: The study left unresolved whether HLA type influences TCRB rearrangement. At VDJ recombination sites, type 1 diabetes patients had fewer insertions and more deleted nucleotides.

Expressed TCRB transcripts were sequenced because the isolated RNA had all been reverse transcribed beforehand. The method was immunoSEQ multiplex PCR; TCRdb's version includes in-frame clones alone and lacks a portion of them. The data show hundreds of thousands of clones, about a sixth seen once. Sequencing was carried out using naive CD4+ T cells from blood. This receptor was obtained from a man between 18 and 29 years old in good health.

CDR3 sequence reads: CASSHSDRIYYNEQFF. The CDR3, as DNA: TGCGCCAGCAGCCACTCTGACAGGATATACTACAATGAGCAGTTCTTC. The chain has TRBV4-3 and TRBJ2-1; a weak D match, TRBD1 (6 bases). This CDR3 contains 16 residues. The germline V gene encodes CDR1 LGHNA and CDR2 YSLEER. Trimming took 3 bases from V and 3 from J, leaving 15 bases between them.